The 27 T cell receptor beta chains below were found in one sample sequenced in a study of shared clonotypes between healthy human individuals. TCRdb keeps only in-frame clones here, not all; method: immunoSEQ multiplex PCR. The sample includes around 83,000 clones, 60% to 80% of them seen just once. The sample comprised memory CD8+ T cells sorted from blood. Subset meaning: CD45RO+ cells pooled with CCR7-negative TemRA cells. These TCRs come from a man younger than 45 in good health.

The rearrangement uses TRBV6-5 and TRBJ2-1, with D uncertain. Germline V gene lookup returns CDR1 MNHEY and CDR2 SVGAGI. This CDR3 comprises 15 residues. Deletions cut 5 bases from V and 0 bases from J, with 11 bases between. CDR3 region: CASSLGIVSYNEQFF. CDR3 sequence (DNA): TGTGCCAGCAGTCTTGGCATCGTCTCCTACAATGAGCAGTTCTTC.

The genes are TRBV9 and TRBJ2-1; the D is unclear. CDR3 length: 16 residues. V was pared by 1 base and J by 4 bases, with 15 bases between. CDR1 SGDLS and CDR2 YYNGEE come from the germline V gene. CDR3 region: CASSVWDSPSYNEQFF. CDR3 DNA sequence: TGTGCCAGCAGCGTATGGGATAGCCCTTCATACAATGAGCAGTTCTTC. Filled out from reference TRBV9 and TRBJ2-1, the complete variable domain reads DSGVTQTPKHLITATGQRVTLRCSPRSGDLSVYWYQQSLDQGLQFLIQYYNGEERAKGNILERFSAQQFPDLHSELNLSSLELGDSALYFCASSVWDSPSYNEQFFGPGTRLTVL.

This chain uses TRBV30 with TRBJ2-1; possible D gene TRBD2, 5 bases. With 0 bases removed from V and 8 bases from J, the gap between germline ends came to 14 bases. Germline CDR1 and CDR2: GTSNPN and SVGIG (reference sequence). This CDR3 contains 14 residues. The CDR3 loop reads CAWSVFVPRDEQFF. DNA for the CDR3: TGTGCCTGGAGTGTCTTTGTCCCGAGGGATGAGCAGTTCTTC. Combining the CDR3 with reference TRBV30 and TRBJ2-1 gives the whole variable domain SQTIHQWPATLVQPVGSPLSLECTVEGTSNPNLYWYRQAAGRGLQLLFYSVGIGQISSEVPQNLSASRPQDRQFILSSKKLLLSDSGFYLCAWSVFVPRDEQFFGPGTRLTVL.

A word on this clone: One base separates it from a far larger clone, so it is likely a read error. The genes are TRBV6-5 and TRBJ2-7; no definite D call. This CDR3 has 11 residues. Deletions cut 1 base from V and 3 bases from J, with 1 base between. Germline assignment: CDR1 MNHEY and CDR2 SVGAGI. CDR3 in amino acids: CASSYYYEQYF. CDR3 DNA sequence: TGTGCCAGCAGTTACTACTACGAGCAGTACTTC.

The rearrangement joins TRBV10-1 to TRBJ1-5, with a weak D call TRBD1 (5 bases). CDR1 is WNHNN, CDR2 SYGVQD, per germline (reference sequence). V was pared by 3 bases and J by 7 bases, with 10 bases between. This CDR3 comprises 13 residues. CDR3 in DNA: TGCGCCAGCAGTGACAGGGCAGGCCAGCCCCAGCATTTT. Amino acid sequence: CASSDRAGQPQHF.

The chain couples TRBV9 to TRBJ2-1; possibly TRBD1 or TRBD2 for D (6 bases each). Germline-derived CDR1 and CDR2 are SGDLS and YYNGEE. The V end was cut by 0 bases, the J end by 1 base, with 14 bases between. The CDR3 is 17 amino acids. The DNA for the CDR3 is TGTGCCAGCAGCGTAGGAGAGGGGGGCAGGTCCTACAATGAGCAGTTCTTC. Translation: CASSVGEGGRSYNEQFF.

This clone appeared a few times. The chain couples TRBV18 to TRBJ2-2, with TRBD2 as a possible D gene (6 bases). Trimming stripped 3 bases from V and 5 bases from J, with 10 bases between. CDR3 length: 14 amino acids. CDR1 is KGHSH and CDR2 is LQKENI in the germline V gene. CDR3: CASSPRRETGELFF. The DNA of the CDR3 is TGTGCCAGCTCACCCAGACGGGAGACCGGGGAGCTGTTTTTT. The whole variable domain, remainder taken from reference TRBV18 and TRBJ2-2, is NAGVMQNPRHLVRRRGQEARLRCSPMKGHSHVYWYRQLPEEGLKFMVYLQKENIIDESGMPKERFSAEFPKEGPSILRIQQVVRGDSAAYFCASSPRRETGELFFGEGSRLTVL.

This clone has just a few counts. Other DNA sequences from this sample encode an identical CDR3 as well. The chain combines TRBV9 with TRBJ1-2, with TRBD1 as a possible D gene (5 bases). Trimming stripped 0 bases from V and 5 bases from J, with 8 bases between. The germline V gene encodes CDR1 SGDLS and CDR2 YYNGEE. CDR3 length equals 13 residues. The CDR3 region has the DNA TGTGCCAGCAGCGTAGCTCGGGGGTATGGCTACACCTTC. Protein sequence: CASSVARGYGYTF.

This clone was observed a single time. This chain joins TRBV29-1 and TRBJ1-5, with TRBD1 matching 9 bases. The CDR3 contains 15 residues. V was clipped by 0 bases and J by 4 bases; unmatched bases: 4. The germline V gene encodes CDR1 SQVTM and CDR2 ANQGSEA. The CDR3, as DNA: TGCAGCGTTGAAGATGGGACAGGGCTAAATCAGCCCCAGCATTTT. Translating it yields CSVEDGTGLNQPQHF.

The gene calls are TRBV27 and TRBJ2-7, with D possibly called TRBD1 or TRBD2 (6 bases each). Per germline, CDR1 MNHEY and CDR2 SMNVEV (reference sequence). The CDR3 length is 15 residues. V was trimmed by 3 bases and J by 3 bases, leaving 15 bases between them. The CDR3 DNA sequence: TGTGCCAGCAGTTTGGGGGCTAGCGTCAGCTACGAGCAGTACTTC. It encodes CASSLGASVSYEQYF.

This sequence joins TRBV7-2 and TRBJ2-6, with D perhaps TRBD2 (5 bases). The CDR3 length is 19 residues. Per the germline V gene, CDR1 is SGHTA and CDR2 is FQGNSA. Trimming stripped 0 bases from V and 1 base from J, with 16 bases between. DNA of the CDR3: TGTGCCAGCAGCTTAGCGCCGGCCATGACTACATCTGGGGCCAACGTCCTGACTTTC. Protein product: CASSLAPAMTTSGANVLTF.

The CDR3, as DNA: TGTGCCAGCAGCGTAGCTTTGGCTAGCGGGAGCTATGAGCAGTTCTTC. Protein sequence: CASSVALASGSYEQFF. The chain couples TRBV9 to TRBJ2-1, with 10 bases lining up with TRBD2. Germline loops: CDR1 SGDLS, CDR2 YYNGEE. The CDR3 extends over 16 amino acids. Germline trimming cut 0 bases from V and 8 bases from J; bases unmatched to any gene: 8.

The gene calls are TRBV11-2 and TRBJ2-2; D not certain. Germline CDR1 and CDR2: SGHAT and FQNNGV. This CDR3 spans 13 amino acids. The V and J ends lost 5 bases and 7 bases respectively, with 11 bases between them. CDR3 in DNA: TGTGCCAGCAGCGGCGTAGGGTACGGGGAGCTGTTTTTT. This codes for CASSGVGYGELFF.

This clone has only a few counts. The sample carries other DNA sequences with the same CDR3. This chain uses TRBV9 with TRBJ2-7, with D unclear. Germline values: CDR1 SGDLS, CDR2 YYNGEE. V was trimmed by 4 bases and J by 3 bases, leaving 11 bases between them. The CDR3 has 13 amino acids. The CDR3, as DNA: TGTGCCAGCAGCCCCTCTCTCAGCTACGAGCAGTACTTC. Encoded protein: CASSPSLSYEQYF.

The chain joins TRBV5-4 to TRBJ1-1; D unclear. This CDR3 contains 11 residues. The germline CDR1 and CDR2 sequences are SGHNT and YYREEE (reference sequence). V lost 5 bases, J lost 2 bases, and 4 bases lay in between. This chain's CDR3 is CASRQNTEAFF. CDR3 coding DNA: TGTGCCAGCAGACAAAACACTGAAGCTTTCTTT.

The genes are TRBV7-9 and TRBJ2-1; 8 nucleotides align to TRBD2. Germline loops: CDR1 SEHNR, CDR2 FQNEAQ (reference sequence). Unmatched junction bases numbered 0, after V lost 1 base and J lost 10 bases. CDR3 length equals 12 residues. The CDR3 here is CASSLGLAEQFF. CDR3 nucleotides: TGTGCCAGCAGCTTAGGACTAGCGGAGCAGTTCTTC.

The chain couples TRBV27 to TRBJ2-3, with D tentatively TRBD1 (7 bases). Germline V gene sequence: CDR1 MNHEY, CDR2 SMNVEV (reference sequence). The CDR3 is 16 amino acids. Trimming stripped 3 bases from V and 4 bases from J, with 17 bases between. CDR3 bases: TGTGCCAGCAGTTTTTTACAGGGGAGGAGGGCAGATACGCAGTATTTT. This translates into CASSFLQGRRADTQYF.

Concerning this clone itself: One end of the junction varies from germline; a read error may be responsible. This chain joins TRBV6-6 and TRBJ2-3, with 9 bases lining up with TRBD2. Germline V lookup: CDR1 MNHNY, CDR2 SVGAGI (reference sequence). The CDR3 covers 15 residues. The CDR3 sequence is CASAGPSGRPDTQYF. The CDR3 DNA follows: TGCGCCAGCGCGGGCCCAAGCGGGAGGCCAGATACGCAGTATTTT.

This clone was seen many times. The V and J genes are TRBV6-1 and TRBJ2-2; 7 bases match TRBD2. The CDR3 is 15 residues long. Looked up from germline, CDR1 is MNHNS and CDR2 is SASEGT. Germline trimming cut 2 bases from V and 4 bases from J; bases unmatched to any gene: 4. The CDR3 sequence: CASSESASGTGELFF. For the CDR3, the DNA is TGTGCCAGCAGTGAAAGTGCTAGCGGCACCGGGGAGCTGTTTTTT.

The chain links TRBV30 to TRBJ2-2, with D possibly being TRBD2 (6 bases). V lost 2 bases, J lost 2 bases, and 9 bases lay in between. CDR1 GTSNPN and CDR2 SVGIG come from the germline V gene (reference sequence). This CDR3 comprises 14 residues. The CDR3 sequence: CAWSTGVNTGELFF. CDR3 in DNA: TGTGCCTGGAGTACGGGAGTAAACACCGGGGAGCTGTTTTTT. Based on the CDR3 plus reference TRBV30 and TRBJ2-2, the full variable domain is SQTIHQWPATLVQPVGSPLSLECTVEGTSNPNLYWYRQAAGRGLQLLFYSVGIGQISSEVPQNLSASRPQDRQFILSSKKLLLSDSGFYLCAWSTGVNTGELFFGEGSRLTVL.

This clone was seen a few times. This chain joins TRBV7-9 and TRBJ2-3, with 8 bases aligning to TRBD2. Germline CDR1 SEHNR, CDR2 FQNEAQ (reference sequence). This CDR3 has 16 residues. The V gene end was trimmed by 1 base and the J gene end by 5 bases; junction bases not matched to a gene: 8. CDR3 region: CASSLVRAGEVDTQYF. The CDR3 DNA reads TGTGCCAGCAGCTTAGTCCGAGCGGGAGAGGTAGATACGCAGTATTTT.

CDR3 bases: TGTGCCAGCGCCGATAGCAATCAGCCCCAGCATTTT. Protein: CASADSNQPQHF. This chain joins TRBV11-1 and TRBJ1-5; D not resolved. Between the trimmed V and J ends, which lost 8 bases and 0 bases, there was a span of 5 bases. Germline assignment: CDR1 SGHAT and CDR2 FQDESV (reference sequence). The CDR3 is 12 amino acids.

CDR3: CASSQVPNTGELFF. The CDR3 DNA follows: TGCGCCAGCAGCCAAGTCCCTAACACCGGGGAGCTGTTTTTT. This chain links TRBV4-1 with TRBJ2-2; D gene unclear. V lost 1 base to trimming and J lost 2 bases, with 5 bases between them. Germline CDR1 reads MGHRA; CDR2 reads YSYEKL. The CDR3 is 14 residues long.

J is TRBJ1-4 and V is TRBV28; D not resolved. This CDR3 region has 13 residues. Per germline, CDR1 MDHEN and CDR2 SYDVKM. V lost 5 bases and J 3 bases, leaving 7 bases between the germline ends. Written as DNA, the CDR3 is TGTGCCAGCAGTGTGAGGGCTAATGAAAAACTGTTTTTT. Translating it yields CASSVRANEKLFF.

This clone occurred once. The chain has TRBV27 and TRBJ2-5; TRBD2 matches 9 bases. This CDR3 is 14 amino acids long. V shed 6 bases, J shed 5 bases, and the junction held 7 bases outside the gene matches. Germline lookup yields CDR1 MNHEY and CDR2 SMNVEV (reference sequence). CDR3 nucleotides: TGTGCCAGCAGAGGTAGCGGGAGTCTGGAGACCCAGTACTTC. Its translation is CASRGSGSLETQYF.

The chain carries TRBV4-1 and TRBJ1-1, with no clear D. V was pared by 4 bases and J by 3 bases, with 9 bases between. The CDR3 is 13 amino acids. Germline CDR1 and CDR2: MGHRA and YSYEKL. The CDR3 bases are TGCGCCAGCAGCCGGGAAGAGTACACTGAAGCTTTCTTT. Amino acids: CASSREEYTEAFF.

J is TRBJ1-5 and V is TRBV4-2, with 7 bases aligning to TRBD1. Germline V gene sequence: CDR1 LGHNA, CDR2 YNFKEQ. The CDR3 is made up of 15 amino acids. V was pared by 3 bases and J by 3 bases, with 5 bases of the junction left unmatched. The CDR3 sequence is CASSQGTVTNQPQHF. For the CDR3, the DNA is TGTGCCAGCAGCCAGGGGACAGTAACCAATCAGCCCCAGCATTTT.